The entry below gives a single TCR beta chain sequence along with its context. V shed 8 bases, J shed 0 bases, and the junction held 6 bases outside the gene matches. The CDR3 has 16 residues. Germline V gene data show CDR1 as LNHDA and CDR2 as SQIVND (reference sequence). The data belong to a study of blood T cell repertoires in COVID-19. Per the original methods: Reference gene primer amplification in the assay estimated nucleated cell counts. TCRdb keeps only in-frame clones here, not all; method: immunoSEQ multiplex PCR. V, J and clone size reflect that table, while D and trimming were determined from the DNA. This table holds approximately 230,000 clones, around 83% found once.

This clonotype was obtained from a man older than 75 with acute or convalescent COVID-19. The chain couples TRBV19 to TRBJ2-1, with TRBD1 matching over 11 bases. Sequences were obtained from peripheral blood. The CDR3 spells CASGTGGRSSYNEQFF. The CDR3 DNA reads as TGTGCCAGTGGGACAGGGGGAAGGAGCTCCTACAATGAGCAGTTCTTC.